Shown below are 13 T cell receptor beta chains from a single sample sequenced in a study of cytomegalovirus exposure and HLA in healthy donors. The PCR made use of 60 Vbeta and 13 Jbeta primers. Produced via immunoSEQ multiplex PCR; TCRdb's table is partial and in-frame only. The sample holds around 190,000 clones, about 82% seen once. The sequenced sample consisted of PBMCs. These receptors originate from a woman between 50 and 59 years old in good health and CMV-seronegative.

The chain employs TRBV6-4 and TRBJ2-3; TRBD2 matches 13 bases. V lost 4 bases, J lost 5 bases, and 3 bases stayed unmatched. This CDR3 is 15 amino acids long. CDR1 and CDR2 from the germline V gene are MRHNA and SNTAGT. CDR3 sequence reads: CASSARLAGGDTQYF. The CDR3 nucleotides are TGTGCCAGCAGTGCCCGACTAGCGGGAGGAGATACGCAGTATTTT.

The chain combines TRBV4-1 with TRBJ1-6; TRBD1 matches 9 bases. The CDR3 is 15 residues long. Germline trimming cut 0 bases from V and 10 bases from J; bases unmatched to any gene: 4. Germline V gene data show CDR1 as MGHRA and CDR2 as YSYEKL. The DNA for the CDR3 is TGCGCCAGCAGCCAAGATTCGACAGGGGGGTCACCCCTCCACTTT. Amino acid sequence: CASSQDSTGGSPLHF.

The V and J genes are TRBV19 and TRBJ2-2, with D possibly being TRBD1 (5 bases). CDR1 is LNHDA, CDR2 SQIVND, per germline (reference sequence). The CDR3 totals 15 residues. Trimming removed 7 bases at V and 3 bases at J, with 15 bases between. The CDR3 DNA reads TGTGCCAGTACATTCAGGGTTCTGGACACCGGGGAGCTGTTTTTT. It codes for CASTFRVLDTGELFF.

The rearrangement joins TRBV30 to TRBJ2-4; 15 bases are a match to TRBD2. The CDR3 loop spans 16 amino acids. CDR1 GTSNPN and CDR2 SVGIG come from the germline V gene (reference sequence). After removal of 1 base from V and 5 bases from J, the junction contained 3 bases not matched to a gene. The CDR3 region has the DNA TGTGCCTGGAGTGGGGGACTAGCGGGAGGACAAAACATTCAGTACTTC. Its protein is CAWSGGLAGGQNIQYF.

The CDR3 DNA is TGTGCCTGGAGTGTACGGGGACTAGCGGGAGTCACAGATACGCAGTATTTT. This encodes CAWSVRGLAGVTDTQYF. The rearrangement joins TRBV30 to TRBJ2-3; TRBD2 matches at 14 bases. Germline lookup yields CDR1 GTSNPN and CDR2 SVGIG (reference sequence). The CDR3 loop spans 17 amino acids. Unmatched junction bases numbered 4, after V lost 0 bases and J lost 2 bases.

The chain employs TRBV5-1 and TRBJ2-7; D might be TRBD2 (5 bases). This CDR3 comprises 15 residues. Germline-derived CDR1 and CDR2 are SGHRS and YFSETQ. V was clipped by 0 bases and J by 1 base, with 11 bases between them. In DNA, the CDR3 is TGCGCCAGCAGCTTGGTAGTCGGGGATTCCTACGAGCAGTACTTC. Translating gives CASSLVVGDSYEQYF.

The V call is TRBV5-1, the J call TRBJ2-3, with TRBD2 matching 12 bases. The CDR3 runs 16 residues. With V trimmed by 3 bases and J by 3 bases, 5 bases remained unmatched. Germline V gives CDR1 SGHRS, CDR2 YFSETQ. DNA of the CDR3: TGCGCCAGCAGCTACTATGGACTAGCGGGAACAGATACGCAGTATTTT. It encodes CASSYYGLAGTDTQYF. Based on the CDR3 plus reference TRBV5-1 and TRBJ2-3, the full variable domain is KAGVTQTPRYLIKTRGQQVTLSCSPISGHRSVSWYQQTPGQGLQFLFEYFSETQRNKGNFPGRFSGRQFSNSRSEMNVSTLELGDSALYLCASSYYGLAGTDTQYFGPGTRLTVL.

The chain employs TRBV10-3 and TRBJ1-6; D perhaps matches TRBD1 (5 bases). The CDR3 totals 14 residues. Germline CDR1 is ENHRY and CDR2 is SYGVKD. The ends were cut back, 4 bases at V and 9 bases at J, with 13 bases in the middle. The CDR3 DNA reads as TGTGCCATCAGTGGGGGCAGGGAGGGTTCACCCCTCCACTTT. Its translation: CAISGGREGSPLHF.

V usage is TRBV27 and J usage is TRBJ2-5, with 9 bases that match TRBD2. Gene TRBJ2-7 matches the end of the DNA better, so the J call may be wrong. The CDR3 is 15 amino acids. Germline V gives CDR1 MNHEY, CDR2 SMNVEV (reference sequence). CDR3 in amino acids: CASSLVTSGSYEQYF. In DNA form, the CDR3 reads TGTGCCAGCAGTTTAGTGACTAGCGGATCCTACGAGCAGTACTTC.

The chain employs TRBV6-6 and TRBJ1-1; 9 nucleotides agree with TRBD1. This CDR3 has 15 amino acids. Germline trimming cut 8 bases from V and 4 bases from J; bases unmatched to any gene: 11. Germline CDR1 and CDR2: MNHNY and SVGAGI (reference sequence). The CDR3 loop reads CASAPTKTGGTEAFF. The CDR3 bases are TGTGCCAGCGCCCCTACTAAGACAGGGGGCACTGAAGCTTTCTTT.

Comments on this clone: Other DNA sequences in the same sample also yield this CDR3. The V gene is TRBV5-1, the J gene TRBJ1-1; D not resolved. Trimming removed 1 base at V and 1 base at J, with 5 bases between. This CDR3 contains 13 residues. The germline V gene encodes CDR1 SGHRS and CDR2 YFSETQ. The CDR3 spells CASSLTANTEAFF. The CDR3 DNA is TGCGCCAGCAGCTTGACTGCGAACACTGAAGCTTTCTTT.

The CDR3 spells CASRKLTGGTEAFF. Written as DNA, the CDR3 is TGTGCCAGCAGGAAATTAACAGGGGGCACTGAAGCTTTCTTT. The chain combines TRBV6-5 with TRBJ1-1; 8 positions agree with TRBD1. With 6 bases clipped from V and 4 bases from J, the junction kept 7 bases outside the gene matches. Germline V gives CDR1 MNHEY, CDR2 SVGAGI. The CDR3 extends over 14 amino acids.

V gene TRBV11-2 combines with J gene TRBJ2-4, with no clear D. The CDR3 has 14 amino acids. V lost 4 bases to trimming and J lost 0 bases, with 7 bases between them. The germline gives CDR1 SGHAT, CDR2 FQNNGV. CDR3 sequence (DNA): TGTGCCAGCAGCTCGCGACTAGCCAAAAACATTCAGTACTTC. Its translation is CASSSRLAKNIQYF.